These 17 T cell receptor beta chains were all obtained from the same sample, sequenced in a study of regulatory T cells in long-lasting Graves disease. Stated time point: persistent/refractory GD, antithyroid drugs over 5 years with positive TRAb. From PBMCs, RNA was extracted and then used to make the TCR library. Construction of the TCR beta libraries employed iRepertoire HTBI primers in conjunction with Arm-PCR of CDR3 regions. TCRdb ran MiXCR on the multiplex PCR reads and lists one entry per CDR3 protein. The data hold roughly 500,000 distinct CDR3 sequences, with under 25% observed a single time. Sequenced here: peripheral blood mononuclear cells (PBMCs), sampled when the disease was refractory, from a patient treated with antithyroid drugs. The receptors stem from a female donor with Graves disease.

The chain uses TRBV14 and TRBJ2-6; TRBD1 matches 8 bases. The CDR3 consists of 17 residues. Trimming at V came to 3 bases and at J to 2 bases, leaving 6 bases not matched to a gene. Germline V gene sequence: CDR1 SGHDN, CDR2 FVKESK. CDR3 residues: CASSHPQGAAGANVLTF. The CDR3 nucleotides are TGTGCCAGCAGCCACCCGCAGGGGGCTGCTGGGGCCAACGTCCTGACTTTC.

This clonotype was seen many times. The chain has TRBV6-1 and TRBJ1-5; a weak D match, TRBD1 (6 bases). The germline gives CDR1 MNHNS, CDR2 SASEGT. CDR3 length: 17 amino acids. V shed 2 bases and J shed 5 bases, with 19 bases lying between them. This CDR3 is CASSERGIGQLDQPQHF. The CDR3 nucleotides are TGTGCCAGCAGTGAAAGGGGGATAGGACAGCTTGATCAGCCCCAGCATTTT.

V usage is TRBV3-1 and J usage is TRBJ1-5; weak D call: TRBD1 (5 bases). Germline lookup yields CDR1 LGHDT and CDR2 YNNKEL (reference sequence). This CDR3 region has 16 residues. Trimming pared 2 bases from V and 1 base from J, leaving 12 bases between. In DNA form, the CDR3 reads TGTGCCAGCAGCCAATCGGCGGGGGGAAGCAATCAGCCCCAGCATTTT. Protein product: CASSQSAGGSNQPQHF.

In this sample, this clonotype turned up many times. The V gene is TRBV28, the J gene TRBJ1-2, with 7 positions matching TRBD1. CDR1 and CDR2 (germline): MDHEN, SYDVKM. The CDR3 has 12 residues. Losses at the gene ends were 5 bases for V and 8 bases for J; bases not matched to a gene: 5. CDR3 DNA sequence: TGTGCCAGCAGTCCGCAGGGGGGGGGCTACACCTTC. Encoded protein: CASSPQGGGYTF.

Ten or more counts support this clonotype. This sequence joins TRBV2 and TRBJ1-5; tentative D call: TRBD1 (6 bases). V lost 6 bases and J 9 bases, leaving 21 bases between the germline ends. The CDR3 contains 15 residues. Germline V lookup: CDR1 SNHLY, CDR2 FYNNEI. CDR3 coding DNA: TGTGCCAGCAGCACCCTGGGGGCAGGGACCGTGCCCCAGCATTTT. Amino acids: CASSTLGAGTVPQHF.

This clonotype was detected many times. V usage is TRBV12-3 or TRBV12-4 and J usage is TRBJ2-5, with 9 nucleotides matching TRBD1. The CDR3 spans 14 residues. V gave up 6 bases and J gave up 1 base; unmatched junction bases: 3. The CDR3 region has the DNA TGTGCCAGCAGCCGGACAGGGGTCCAAGAGACCCAGTACTTC. This translates into CASSRTGVQETQYF.

The rearrangement uses TRBV20-1 and TRBJ2-2, with 7 nucleotides matching TRBD1. CDR3 length equals 14 residues. Germline loops: CDR1 DFQATT, CDR2 SNEGSKA (reference sequence). Germline trimming cut 2 bases from V and 1 base from J; bases unmatched to any gene: 1. The CDR3 coding sequence is TGCAGTGCTAGAAGGACAGGGAACACCGGGGAGCTGTTTTTT. Encoded protein: CSARRTGNTGELFF.

The chain uses TRBV28 and TRBJ2-1; 7 bases map to TRBD2. CDR1 is MDHEN, CDR2 SYDVKM, per germline. The CDR3 has 13 amino acids. V shed 6 bases and J 8 bases; nucleotides not matched to a gene: 7. CDR3 region: CASSRPGGDEQFF. CDR3 nucleotide sequence: TGTGCCAGCAGCCGGCCGGGGGGAGATGAGCAGTTCTTC.

This clonotype appeared a few times. The chain recombines TRBV11-2 with TRBJ2-7; D gene ambiguous. Deletions cut 1 base from V and 2 bases from J, with 9 bases between. In germline, CDR1 is SGHAT, CDR2 FQNNGV. This CDR3 comprises 14 residues. CDR3 loop: CASSLVARAYEQYF. The DNA for the CDR3 is TGTGCCAGCAGCTTAGTAGCCCGAGCCTACGAGCAGTACTTC.

The J gene is TRBJ2-2, the V gene TRBV20-1; the D gene is possibly TRBD1 (6 bases). Germline values: CDR1 DFQATT, CDR2 SNEGSKA (reference sequence). Trimming took off 5 bases at V and 5 bases at J, with 12 bases between the two ends. CDR3 length: 13 residues. CDR3 DNA sequence: TGCAGTGCTCAGACAGGACTTACCGGGGAGCTGTTTTTT. Translating gives CSAQTGLTGELFF.

V and J are TRBV20-1 and TRBJ2-4; weak D call: TRBD1 (6 bases). In germline, CDR1 is DFQATT, CDR2 SNEGSKA (reference sequence). CDR3 length: 14 residues. V lost 0 bases to trimming and J lost 0 bases, with 6 bases between them. This CDR3 reads CSAREGGAKNIQYF. The CDR3 DNA is TGCAGTGCTAGAGAAGGGGGAGCCAAAAACATTCAGTACTTC.

This clonotype was found a few times. The V gene is TRBV27, the J gene TRBJ2-7; 11 bases agree with TRBD2. The trim removed 5 bases at V and 3 bases at J, leaving 3 bases unmatched. This CDR3 has 14 amino acids. CDR1 and CDR2 (germline): MNHEY, SMNVEV (reference sequence). CDR3 amino acids: CASSHTSGGYEQYF. The CDR3 DNA reads as TGTGCCAGCAGTCACACTAGCGGGGGCTACGAGCAGTACTTC.

The chain joins TRBV28 to TRBJ2-2; D perhaps matches TRBD2 (6 bases). V lost 8 bases and J lost 4, with 20 bases in between. This CDR3 region has 16 residues. Germline loops: CDR1 MDHEN, CDR2 SYDVKM. CDR3 in amino acids: CASLPRGRESTGELFF. In nucleotides, the CDR3 is TGTGCCAGCCTTCCCAGAGGTCGGGAGAGCACCGGGGAGCTGTTTTTT. The full variable domain, in which reference TRBV28 and TRBJ2-2 provide the parts outside the CDR3, is DVKVTQSSRYLVKRTGEKVFLECVQDMDHENMFWYRQDPGLGLRLIYFSYDVKMKEKGDIPEGYSVSREKKERFSLILESASTNQTSMYLCASLPRGRESTGELFFGEGSRLTVL.

The V gene is TRBV19, the J gene TRBJ1-2; maybe TRBD1 (6 bases). The V gene's germline CDR1 is LNHDA and CDR2 SQIVND (reference sequence). CDR3 length: 13 amino acids. The V end lost 6 bases, the J end lost 1 base, and 9 bases lay between the germline ends. The CDR3, as DNA: TGTGCCAGTAGGGAAGGGGGTAACTATGGCTACACCTTC. Translation: CASREGGNYGYTF.

J is TRBJ2-5 and V is TRBV30, with D perhaps being TRBD1 or TRBD2 (5 bases each). Germline V gene lookup returns CDR1 GTSNPN and CDR2 SVGIG (reference sequence). The V gene lost 2 bases and the J gene lost 5 bases, with 15 bases spanning the gap. This CDR3 spans 14 amino acids. CDR3 DNA: TGTGCCTGGAGTCCGGGACCCCCACCGGAGACCCAGTACTTC. Translation: CAWSPGPPPETQYF.

This rearrangement joins TRBV5-1 to TRBJ1-5; no firm D call. V lost 0 bases, J lost 7 bases, and 11 bases lay in between. Germline V CDR1 and CDR2: SGHRS, YFSETQ. This CDR3 has 14 amino acids. CDR3 loop: CASSLGLVGQPQHF. The CDR3 DNA sequence: TGCGCCAGCAGCTTGGGTCTCGTGGGGCAGCCCCAGCATTTT. Together with reference TRBV5-1 and TRBJ1-5, the CDR3 gives the full variable domain: KAGVTQTPRYLIKTRGQQVTLSCSPISGHRSVSWYQQTPGQGLQFLFEYFSETQRNKGNFPGRFSGRQFSNSRSEMNVSTLELGDSALYLCASSLGLVGQPQHFGDGTRLSIL.

Many counts were recorded for this clonotype. V is TRBV6-1 and J is TRBJ1-1; tentatively, D is TRBD1 (5 bases). Trimming took off 7 bases at V and 6 bases at J, with 12 bases between the two ends. Germline V CDR1 and CDR2: MNHNS, SASEGT. The CDR3 has 12 amino acids. The CDR3 coding sequence is TGTGCCAGCACCGGGGACCGGCCTGAAGCTTTCTTT. Translation: CASTGDRPEAFF.